This T cell receptor (beta chain) was recovered during a study of CD8 T cells in ankylosing spondylitis. Study results and limitations: Clones linked to the disease showed a CD8+ phenotype. They occurred at relatively low frequencies in peripheral blood.

With respect to this clonotype: Its specificity is not known.

The CDR3 has 16 amino acids. V lost 0 bases, J lost 6 bases, and 7 bases stayed unmatched. CDR1 is LGHNA and CDR2 is YNFKEQ in the germline V gene. TCRdb used MiXCR to reprocess the 5' RACE reads, holding one entry per CDR3 protein. The table has just over 350,000 distinct CDR3 sequences, 20% to 25% seen once. The TCR originated in a male donor with ankylosing spondylitis or in good health (not recorded which). Sequences were obtained from blood, either unsorted or a sorted T cell fraction (not recorded which). This sequence joins TRBV4-2 and TRBJ1-4; 7 bases fit TRBD1. CDR3 sequence (DNA): TGTGCCAGCAGCCAAGATCTGTGGGACAGTGATGAAAAACTGTTTTTT. This gives the protein CASSQDLWDSDEKLFF.